This is a list of T cell receptor beta chains from one sample in a study of blood T cell repertoires in COVID-19. Assay used: immunoSEQ multiplex PCR; TCRdb lists only in-frame clones, some missing. The table lists approximately 40,000 clones, 87% of them singletons. Sequencing was carried out using peripheral blood. These receptors were taken from a man aged 55 to 70 with acute or convalescent COVID-19. CDR3s include the opening cysteine and the closing phenylalanine or tryptophan. A D gene is named only where the DNA matches it firmly. Part of the rows lack a size; the others show once, few, many or a class for expanded clones.

v_call: TRBV5-1
j_call: TRBJ2-1
clone_size: NA
d_call: TRBD2
cdr3_nt: TGCGCCAGCAGCTTGGACGGGAGGGCCCGTGGTGAGCAGTTCTTC
cdr3_aa: CASSLDGRARGEQFF

v_call: TRBV6-5
j_call: TRBJ2-1
clone_size: NA
d_call: NA
cdr3_nt: TGTGCCAGCAGTCCGGCTGGGACTAATGAGCAGTTCTTC
cdr3_aa: CASSPAGTNEQFF

v_call: TRBV5-1
j_call: TRBJ2-2
clone_size: NA
d_call: NA
cdr3_nt: TGCGCCAGCAGCGATACAAGAAAAGCGAACACCGGGGAGCTGTTTTTT
cdr3_aa: CASSDTRKANTGELFF

v_call: TRBV2
j_call: TRBJ2-7
clone_size: NA
d_call: NA
cdr3_nt: TGTGCCAGCACCCTAATGTACGAGCAGTACTTC
cdr3_aa: CASTLMYEQYF

v_call: TRBV6-5
j_call: TRBJ2-1
clone_size: NA
d_call: NA
cdr3_nt: TGTGCCAGCAGCTACCCAGGGGAGGGCTACAATGAGCAGTTCTTC
cdr3_aa: CASSYPGEGYNEQFF

v_call: TRBV18
j_call: TRBJ2-2
clone_size: once
d_call: NA
cdr3_nt: TGTGCCAGCTCACCACTAGCGTCGACCACCGGGGAGCTGTTTTTT
cdr3_aa: CASSPLASTTGELFF

v_call: TRBV5-1
j_call: TRBJ2-1
clone_size: NA
d_call: TRBD2
cdr3_nt: TGCGCCAGCAGTCTAGCGGGAGGCAATGAGCAGTTCTTC
cdr3_aa: CASSLAGGNEQFF

v_call: TRBV19
j_call: TRBJ1-2
clone_size: NA
d_call: NA
cdr3_nt: TGTGCCAGTACCCCGGGGGGGGGTACAAACTATGGCTACACCTTC
cdr3_aa: CASTPGGGTNYGYTF

v_call: TRBV30
j_call: TRBJ2-3
clone_size: NA
d_call: NA
cdr3_nt: TGTGCCCACGAGGGGGCGGGAGGTGGAGATACGCAGTATTTT
cdr3_aa: CAHEGAGGGDTQYF

v_call: TRBV9
j_call: TRBJ2-2
clone_size: NA
d_call: TRBD1
cdr3_nt: TGTGCCAGCAGCGTATATGCGGGACAGGGGAACACCGGGGAGCTGTTTTTT
cdr3_aa: CASSVYAGQGNTGELFF

v_call: TRBV6-5
j_call: TRBJ2-3
clone_size: once
d_call: TRBD2
cdr3_nt: TGTGCCAGCAGCCTCGGGACTAGCGGCGCAGATACGCAGTATTTT
cdr3_aa: CASSLGTSGADTQYF

v_call: TRBV6-6
j_call: TRBJ2-5
clone_size: NA
d_call: TRBD1
cdr3_nt: TGTGCCAGCAGTTTGACCGGGACAGTACAAGAGACCCAGTACTTC
cdr3_aa: CASSLTGTVQETQYF

v_call: TRBV7-8
j_call: TRBJ1-1
clone_size: NA
d_call: NA
cdr3_nt: TGTGCCAGCAGCTCCAGGGGAGCGAACACTGAAGCTTTCTTT
cdr3_aa: CASSSRGANTEAFF

v_call: TRBV2
j_call: TRBJ2-7
clone_size: NA
d_call: TRBD2
cdr3_nt: TGTGCCAGCCAGGGACTAGCGGGGGACTACGAGCAGTACTTC
cdr3_aa: CASQGLAGDYEQYF

v_call: TRBV28
j_call: TRBJ2-1
clone_size: NA
d_call: TRBD2
cdr3_nt: TGTGCCAGCAGTTTACTGGGGGAGGGCCAAAGGGAGCAGTTCTTC
cdr3_aa: CASSLLGEGQREQFF

v_call: TRBV14
j_call: TRBJ2-2
clone_size: NA
d_call: NA
cdr3_nt: TGTGCCAGCAGCCCCCTCCCCACCGGGGAGCTGTTTTTT
cdr3_aa: CASSPLPTGELFF

v_call: TRBV7-2
j_call: TRBJ2-3
clone_size: NA
d_call: TRBD1
cdr3_nt: TGTGCCAGCAGCCCGGGACAGGGGGCCGCAGATACGCAGTATTTT
cdr3_aa: CASSPGQGAADTQYF

v_call: TRBV5-1
j_call: TRBJ2-5
clone_size: NA
d_call: TRBD2
cdr3_nt: TGCGCCAGCAGCTTTGGTGCTAGCGGCTTCCAAGAGACCCAGTACTTC
cdr3_aa: CASSFGASGFQETQYF

v_call: TRBV5-1
j_call: TRBJ2-2
clone_size: NA
d_call: TRBD2
cdr3_nt: TGCGCCAGCAGCTTCCTAGCGGGGGACACCGGGGAGCTGTTTTTT
cdr3_aa: CASSFLAGDTGELFF

v_call: TRBV10-3
j_call: TRBJ2-7
clone_size: NA
d_call: TRBD1
cdr3_nt: TGTGCCATCAGTACAGGACAGGGGGCTGACTACGAGCAGTACTTC
cdr3_aa: CAISTGQGADYEQYF

v_call: TRBV7-9
j_call: TRBJ2-5
clone_size: NA
d_call: NA
cdr3_nt: TGTGCCAGCAGCTTAACCCTGGGGCGGCAAGAGACCCAGTACTTC
cdr3_aa: CASSLTLGRQETQYF

v_call: TRBV18
j_call: TRBJ2-7
clone_size: NA
d_call: TRBD2
cdr3_nt: TGTGCCAGCTCAGGAACTAGCGGGGAGTCCTACGAGCAGTACTTC
cdr3_aa: CASSGTSGESYEQYF

v_call: TRBV4-2
j_call: TRBJ2-7
clone_size: NA
d_call: TRBD2
cdr3_nt: TGTGCCAGCAGCCAGCCCCCGGGAGGGATCTACGAGCAGTACTTC
cdr3_aa: CASSQPPGGIYEQYF

v_call: TRBV30
j_call: TRBJ1-5
clone_size: once
d_call: NA
cdr3_nt: TGTGCCTGGAGCTCGGGGGTCGATCAGCCCCAGCATTTT
cdr3_aa: CAWSSGVDQPQHF